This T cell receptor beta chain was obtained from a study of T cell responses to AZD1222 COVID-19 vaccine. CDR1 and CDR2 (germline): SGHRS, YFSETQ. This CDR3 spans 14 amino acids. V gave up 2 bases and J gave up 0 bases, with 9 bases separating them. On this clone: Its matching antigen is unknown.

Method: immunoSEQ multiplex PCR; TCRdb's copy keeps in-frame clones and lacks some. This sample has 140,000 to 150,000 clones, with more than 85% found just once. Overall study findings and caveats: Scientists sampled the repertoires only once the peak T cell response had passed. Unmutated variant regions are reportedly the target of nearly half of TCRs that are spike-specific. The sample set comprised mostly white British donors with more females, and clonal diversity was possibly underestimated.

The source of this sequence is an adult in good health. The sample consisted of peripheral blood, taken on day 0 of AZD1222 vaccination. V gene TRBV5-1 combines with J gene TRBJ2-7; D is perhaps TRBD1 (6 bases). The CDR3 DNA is TGCGCCAGCAGCTTCCAGGGGCCCTCCTACGAGCAGTACTTC. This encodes CASSFQGPSYEQYF.